One sample yielded the 7 T cell receptor beta chains listed below, sequenced in a study of T-cell reconstitution after alpha-beta-depleted transplantation in children. Unique molecular identifiers were incorporated into the prepared TCRbeta library. TCRdb processed the PCR reads anew with MiXCR; each CDR3 protein has one entry. In the table there are approximately 93,000 distinct CDR3 sequences, 7% to 10% of which are singletons. This specimen was PBMCs from the stem cell graft donor, taken from the stem cell graft. The receptors come from a human donor who donated a stem cell graft to a child with congenital amegakaryocytic thrombocytopenia.

This clonotype has at least ten counts. CDR3 amino acids: CASSLRTGAIYEQYF. CDR3 DNA sequence: TGTGCCAGCAGTTTAAGAACAGGGGCCATCTACGAGCAGTACTTC. The rearrangement joins TRBV12-3 or TRBV12-4 to TRBJ2-7; 7 bases line up with TRBD1. V was clipped by 2 bases and J by 3 bases; unmatched bases: 7. The CDR3 extends over 15 amino acids.

In the case of this clonotype: A much larger clone sits a single nucleotide away, making a read error possible. Likely a read error: the CDR3 ends without its conserved phenylalanine or tryptophan. The CDR3 DNA is TGTGCCAGCAGCCCTGATCACGAGCAGTACTAC. It specifies CASSPDHEQYY. The genes are TRBV5-5 and TRBJ2-7; D is unresolved. The CDR3 extends over 11 amino acids. Germline CDR1 and CDR2: SGHKS and YYEKEE (reference sequence). V was pared by 4 bases and J by 5 bases, with 7 bases between.

Ten or more counts support this clonotype. The V and J genes are TRBV29-1 and TRBJ2-1; D call uncertain. CDR3 length: 12 residues. V was clipped by 4 bases and J by 4 bases, with 8 bases between them. In germline, CDR1 is SQVTM, CDR2 ANQGSEA. The CDR3 DNA is TGCAGCGTTGTCCGTAGTTACAATGAGCAGTTCTTC. It specifies CSVVRSYNEQFF.

This clonotype has ten or more counts. The chain links TRBV5-6 to TRBJ1-1, with D perhaps TRBD1 (5 bases). Germline values: CDR1 SGHDT, CDR2 YYEEEE. V gave up 0 bases and J gave up 1 base, with 10 bases separating them. The CDR3 extends over 15 amino acids. The DNA for the CDR3 is TGTGCCAGCAGCTTGGTCCAGGGAGCGAACACTGAAGCTTTCTTT. It is translated as CASSLVQGANTEAFF.

This clonotype was counted many times. The rearrangement uses TRBV6-1 and TRBJ1-1, with no clear D. Germline-derived CDR1 and CDR2 are MNHNS and SASEGT. Between the trimmed V and J ends, which lost 4 bases and 3 bases, there was a span of 15 bases. The CDR3 has 15 amino acids. CDR3 sequence reads: CASSAWAYEDTEAFF. The DNA for the CDR3 is TGTGCCAGCAGTGCGTGGGCTTACGAGGACACTGAAGCTTTCTTT.

This clonotype has ten or more counts. CDR3 amino acids: CSARDSGSGYNEQFF. The CDR3 DNA reads as TGCAGTGCTAGAGATAGCGGGAGTGGGTACAATGAGCAGTTCTTC. The chain links TRBV20-1 to TRBJ2-1; TRBD2 aligns across 9 bases. CDR3 length equals 15 residues. In germline, CDR1 is DFQATT, CDR2 SNEGSKA (reference sequence). V shed 0 bases, J shed 4 bases, and the junction held 4 bases outside the gene matches.

In its sample, this clonotype was seen many times. The chain uses TRBV5-6 and TRBJ2-7; D remains unclear. The germline V gene has CDR1 SGHDT and CDR2 YYEEEE. V dropped 3 bases and J dropped 4 bases, with 14 bases sitting between them. The CDR3 consists of 14 residues. This CDR3 is CASSSRFGGYEQYF. DNA of the CDR3: TGTGCCAGCAGCTCCAGGTTTGGTGGGTACGAGCAGTACTTC.